The rows below give T cell receptor beta chains drawn from one sample of a study of vaccination effects on CD4 cells after COVID-19. Antigen specificity for these receptors is unknown. Data came from immunoSEQ multiplex PCR; TCRdb stores just in-frame clones and leaves some out. The table lists fewer than 85,000 clones, roughly three quarters of them singletons, with roughly 0.94% in the top ten. The sequencing used CD4+ T cells from PBMCs cultured with HCoV-OC43 spike peptides, collected after COVID-19 vaccination. These receptor sequences come from a human donor who received a COVID-19 vaccine. Each CDR3 is given with its conserved first and last residue. The order of the fields is J gene, D gene, V gene, clone size, CDR3 protein, CDR3 DNA. The D gene is left open where the match is weak. The size of a clone is reported for some rows only, either as once, few or many, or as a class for expanded clones.

j_gene: TRBJ1-6; d_gene: NA; v_gene: TRBV25-1; abundance: few; CDR3aa: CASSGQPNSPLHF; CDR3nt: TGTGCCAGCAGTGGACAACCTAATTCACCCCTCCACTTT
j_gene: TRBJ2-4; d_gene: TRBD1; v_gene: TRBV4-3; abundance: NA; CDR3aa: CASSPETGDGQYF; CDR3nt: TGCGCCAGCAGCCCAGAGACAGGGGATGGGCAGTACTTC
j_gene: TRBJ1-3; d_gene: NA; v_gene: TRBV5-4; abundance: few; CDR3aa: CASSAGTDSGNTIYF; CDR3nt: TGTGCCAGCAGCGCCGGGACGGACTCTGGAAACACCATATATTTT
j_gene: TRBJ1-2; d_gene: TRBD1; v_gene: TRBV28; abundance: NA; CDR3aa: CASSLDRGNYGYTF; CDR3nt: TGTGCCAGCAGTTTGGACAGGGGAAACTATGGCTACACCTTC
j_gene: TRBJ1-5; d_gene: NA; v_gene: TRBV5-4; abundance: NA; CDR3aa: CASSLDGNNQPQHF; CDR3nt: TGTGCCAGCAGCTTGGACGGGAACAATCAGCCCCAGCATTTT
j_gene: TRBJ1-1; d_gene: NA; v_gene: TRBV9; abundance: once; CDR3aa: CASSVAPIEAFF; CDR3nt: TGTGCCAGCAGCGTAGCTCCAATTGAAGCTTTCTTT
j_gene: TRBJ2-1; d_gene: TRBD1; v_gene: TRBV2; abundance: NA; CDR3aa: CAGQGDGEEQFF; CDR3nt: TGTGCCGGACAGGGGGATGGGGAGGAGCAGTTCTTC
j_gene: TRBJ2-2; d_gene: NA; v_gene: TRBV24-1; abundance: NA; CDR3aa: CATSTGENTGELFF; CDR3nt: TGTGCCACCAGCACAGGAGAGAACACCGGGGAGCTGTTTTTT
j_gene: TRBJ2-5; d_gene: TRBD2; v_gene: TRBV7-6; abundance: NA; CDR3aa: CASSMGLAGATRETQYF; CDR3nt: TGTGCCAGCAGCATGGGACTAGCGGGGGCTACAAGGGAGACCCAGTACTTC
j_gene: TRBJ2-1; d_gene: NA; v_gene: TRBV5-6; abundance: NA; CDR3aa: CASSRYQFSYNEQFF; CDR3nt: TGTGCCAGCAGCCGATACCAGTTCTCCTACAATGAGCAGTTCTTC
j_gene: TRBJ2-2; d_gene: NA; v_gene: TRBV18; abundance: few; CDR3aa: CASSPLSTDTGELFF; CDR3nt: TGTGCCAGCTCACCATTGAGCACAGACACCGGGGAGCTGTTTTTT
j_gene: TRBJ2-1; d_gene: TRBD1; v_gene: TRBV18; abundance: NA; CDR3aa: CASSLTGGTGNEQFF; CDR3nt: TGTGCCAGCTCATTAACAGGGGGCACAGGGAATGAGCAGTTCTTC
j_gene: TRBJ2-2; d_gene: NA; v_gene: TRBV29-1; abundance: NA; CDR3aa: CSVNSWLGSGELFF; CDR3nt: TGCAGCGTCAATAGCTGGCTCGGGTCCGGGGAGCTGTTTTTT
j_gene: TRBJ1-3; d_gene: NA; v_gene: TRBV6-6; abundance: NA; CDR3aa: CASSRLDRSGLGNTIYF; CDR3nt: TGTGCCAGCAGCCGACTCGACAGGTCTGGTCTTGGAAACACCATATATTTT
j_gene: TRBJ2-5; d_gene: TRBD2; v_gene: TRBV5-1; abundance: once; CDR3aa: CASSDGRGAAGTQYF; CDR3nt: TGCGCCAGCAGCGACGGGCGGGGGGCTGCGGGGACCCAGTACTTC
j_gene: TRBJ1-1; d_gene: NA; v_gene: TRBV29-1; abundance: NA; CDR3aa: CSVQGATEAFF; CDR3nt: TGCAGCGTACAGGGTGCCACTGAAGCTTTCTTT
j_gene: TRBJ2-2; d_gene: NA; v_gene: TRBV10-1; abundance: NA; CDR3aa: CASSGRNTGELFF; CDR3nt: TGCGCCAGCAGCGGTCGTAACACCGGGGAGCTGTTTTTT
j_gene: TRBJ2-5; d_gene: NA; v_gene: TRBV7-3; abundance: NA; CDR3aa: CASSLQGAETQYF; CDR3nt: TGTGCCAGCAGCTTACAGGGTGCGGAGACCCAGTACTTC
j_gene: TRBJ1-1; d_gene: NA; v_gene: TRBV6-5; abundance: NA; CDR3aa: CASSMKTANTEAFF; CDR3nt: TGTGCCAGCAGCATGAAGACGGCGAACACTGAAGCTTTCTTT
j_gene: TRBJ2-2; d_gene: NA; v_gene: TRBV5-8; abundance: few; CDR3aa: CASSLSQSSTGELFF; CDR3nt: TGTGCCAGCAGCTTGTCCCAGTCTTCTACCGGGGAGCTGTTTTTT
j_gene: TRBJ1-5; d_gene: NA; v_gene: TRBV19; abundance: NA; CDR3aa: CASRYSGGSNQPQHF; CDR3nt: TGTGCCAGTAGGTACTCGGGGGGGAGCAATCAGCCCCAGCATTTT
j_gene: TRBJ1-5; d_gene: NA; v_gene: TRBV18; abundance: NA; CDR3aa: CASSLAVSNQPQHF; CDR3nt: TGTGCCAGCTCACTCGCGGTCAGCAATCAGCCCCAGCATTTT
j_gene: TRBJ2-3; d_gene: TRBD2; v_gene: TRBV7-2; abundance: NA; CDR3aa: CASSLAGTSGGLHSKVTQYF; CDR3nt: TGTGCCAGCAGCTTAGCAGGGACTAGCGGGGGTTTACACTCCAAGGTCACGCAGTATTTT
j_gene: TRBJ1-2; d_gene: NA; v_gene: TRBV12-3/TRBV12-4; abundance: once; CDR3aa: CASSFLLDPPDTF; CDR3nt: TGTGCCAGCAGTTTTCTTTTGGACCCACCCGACACCTTC
j_gene: TRBJ1-6; d_gene: NA; v_gene: TRBV19; abundance: few; CDR3aa: CASRWGVGSPLHF; CDR3nt: TGTGCCAGTCGGTGGGGCGTCGGTTCACCCCTCCACTTT
j_gene: TRBJ2-6; d_gene: NA; v_gene: TRBV5-6; abundance: NA; CDR3aa: CASSPKSGANVLTF; CDR3nt: TGTGCCAGCAGCCCAAAATCTGGGGCCAACGTCCTGACTTTC
j_gene: TRBJ1-6; d_gene: NA; v_gene: TRBV12-3/TRBV12-4; abundance: NA; CDR3aa: CASSSRVGSPLHF; CDR3nt: TGTGCCAGCAGTTCGCGGGTTGGTTCACCCCTCCACTTT
j_gene: TRBJ1-6; d_gene: TRBD1; v_gene: TRBV5-6; abundance: NA; CDR3aa: CASSLVGQNNSPLHF; CDR3nt: TGTGCCAGCAGCTTGGTGGGACAGAATAATTCACCCCTCCACTTT
j_gene: TRBJ1-2; d_gene: TRBD1; v_gene: TRBV9; abundance: NA; CDR3aa: CASSSRRTGNYGYTF; CDR3nt: TGTGCCAGCAGCTCCCGTAGGACAGGGAACTATGGCTACACCTTC
j_gene: TRBJ2-3; d_gene: NA; v_gene: TRBV5-1; abundance: NA; CDR3aa: CASSLGGGQDTQYF; CDR3nt: TGCGCCAGCAGCTTGGGGGGCGGTCAAGATACGCAGTATTTT
j_gene: TRBJ2-2; d_gene: NA; v_gene: TRBV6-6; abundance: few; CDR3aa: CASSYNSAGELFF; CDR3nt: TGTGCCAGCAGTTACAACAGCGCCGGGGAGCTGTTTTTT
j_gene: TRBJ1-2; d_gene: NA; v_gene: TRBV9; abundance: NA; CDR3aa: CASSGQQGRRYGYTF; CDR3nt: TGTGCCAGCAGCGGACAACAGGGTCGGCGGTATGGCTACACCTTC
j_gene: TRBJ2-5; d_gene: NA; v_gene: TRBV18; abundance: NA; CDR3aa: CASSPSYGKETQYF; CDR3nt: TGTGCCAGCTCACCATCATATGGGAAAGAGACCCAGTACTTC
j_gene: TRBJ1-2; d_gene: NA; v_gene: TRBV9; abundance: NA; CDR3aa: CASSVSGGFVGYTF; CDR3nt: TGTGCCAGCAGCGTTTCGGGGGGCTTCGTCGGCTACACCTTC
j_gene: TRBJ2-5; d_gene: TRBD1; v_gene: TRBV5-6; abundance: NA; CDR3aa: CASSLGDRDFETQYF; CDR3nt: TGTGCCAGCAGCTTGGGGGACAGGGATTTTGAGACCCAGTACTTC
j_gene: TRBJ2-3; d_gene: TRBD2; v_gene: TRBV10-1; abundance: NA; CDR3aa: CASSESVAGGTDTQYF; CDR3nt: TGCGCCAGCAGTGAGTCCGTAGCGGGGGGCACAGATACGCAGTATTTT
j_gene: TRBJ2-5; d_gene: TRBD2; v_gene: TRBV7-9; abundance: NA; CDR3aa: CASSLAGGAETQYF; CDR3nt: TGTGCCAGCAGCTTGGCGGGGGGGGCAGAGACCCAGTACTTC
j_gene: TRBJ2-6; d_gene: NA; v_gene: TRBV2; abundance: NA; CDR3aa: CASSPLLPGANVLTF; CDR3nt: TGTGCCAGCAGTCCTCTCCTACCTGGGGCCAACGTCCTGACTTTC
j_gene: TRBJ1-5; d_gene: TRBD1; v_gene: TRBV5-5; abundance: few; CDR3aa: CASSLHTGANQPQHF; CDR3nt: TGTGCCAGCAGCTTGCACACAGGGGCCAATCAGCCCCAGCATTTT
j_gene: TRBJ1-5; d_gene: NA; v_gene: TRBV6-5; abundance: few; CDR3aa: CASRFSNQPQHF; CDR3nt: TGTGCCAGCAGGTTTAGCAATCAGCCCCAGCATTTT
j_gene: TRBJ2-2; d_gene: TRBD1; v_gene: TRBV6-5; abundance: NA; CDR3aa: CASSFDRGKAGELFF; CDR3nt: TGTGCCAGCAGTTTCGACAGGGGAAAGGCCGGGGAGCTGTTTTTT
j_gene: TRBJ2-2; d_gene: NA; v_gene: TRBV5-1; abundance: NA; CDR3aa: CASSLETGRDTGELFF; CDR3nt: TGCGCCAGCAGCTTAGAGACCGGTAGGGACACCGGGGAGCTGTTTTTT
j_gene: TRBJ1-1; d_gene: NA; v_gene: TRBV28; abundance: few; CDR3aa: CASIPSGQLNTEAFF; CDR3nt: TGTGCCAGCATTCCATCCGGACAACTGAACACTGAAGCTTTCTTT
j_gene: TRBJ2-2; d_gene: NA; v_gene: TRBV24-1; abundance: NA; CDR3aa: CATSEIRDLDGTGELFF; CDR3nt: TGTGCCACCAGTGAAATACGGGACCTAGACGGCACCGGGGAGCTGTTTTTT
j_gene: TRBJ2-2; d_gene: NA; v_gene: TRBV27; abundance: NA; CDR3aa: CASSIAQGSGELFF; CDR3nt: TGTGCCAGCAGTATCGCCCAGGGCTCCGGGGAGCTGTTTTTT
j_gene: TRBJ1-1; d_gene: TRBD1; v_gene: TRBV5-4; abundance: NA; CDR3aa: CASSRDRGSYTEAFF; CDR3nt: TGTGCCAGCAGCCGGGACAGAGGATCTTATACTGAAGCTTTCTTT
j_gene: TRBJ2-2; d_gene: NA; v_gene: TRBV5-6; abundance: once; CDR3aa: CASSFGGPYTGELFF; CDR3nt: TGTGCCAGCAGCTTTGGGGGGCCCTACACCGGGGAGCTGTTTTTT
j_gene: TRBJ1-2; d_gene: NA; v_gene: TRBV4-1; abundance: few; CDR3aa: CASSQDLGAAPRYGYTF; CDR3nt: TGCGCCAGCAGCCAAGATCTAGGGGCGGCCCCACGGTATGGCTACACCTTC
j_gene: TRBJ2-2; d_gene: NA; v_gene: TRBV27; abundance: NA; CDR3aa: CASSLKYRANTGELFF; CDR3nt: TGTGCCAGCAGTTTAAAATACAGGGCGAACACCGGGGAGCTGTTTTTT
j_gene: TRBJ2-3; d_gene: NA; v_gene: TRBV5-1; abundance: NA; CDR3aa: CASSLEFSGAADTQYF; CDR3nt: TGCGCCAGCAGCTTGGAATTCTCCGGGGCGGCAGATACGCAGTATTTT
j_gene: TRBJ1-2; d_gene: TRBD1; v_gene: TRBV5-6; abundance: NA; CDR3aa: CASSLKHRGPGYTF; CDR3nt: TGTGCCAGCAGCCTAAAACACAGGGGGCCTGGCTACACCTTC
j_gene: TRBJ2-1; d_gene: NA; v_gene: TRBV19; abundance: NA; CDR3aa: CASTENRGGAQNKQFF; CDR3nt: TGTGCCAGCACAGAAAATAGGGGGGGAGCCCAAAATAAGCAGTTCTTC
j_gene: TRBJ2-1; d_gene: TRBD2; v_gene: TRBV7-2; abundance: NA; CDR3aa: CASSLRSGGDNEQFF; CDR3nt: TGTGCCAGCAGCTTACGTAGCGGGGGGGACAATGAGCAGTTCTTC
j_gene: TRBJ1-1; d_gene: NA; v_gene: TRBV12-3/TRBV12-4; abundance: NA; CDR3aa: CASSQLWSEAFF; CDR3nt: TGTGCCAGCAGCCAACTTTGGAGCGAAGCTTTCTTT
j_gene: TRBJ1-1; d_gene: NA; v_gene: TRBV3-1/TRBV3-2; abundance: few; CDR3aa: CASSQGSGERGTEAFF; CDR3nt: TGTGCCAGCAGCCAAGGATCGGGAGAGAGGGGTACTGAAGCTTTCTTT
j_gene: TRBJ2-5; d_gene: NA; v_gene: TRBV11-3; abundance: NA; CDR3aa: CASSLTYQETQYF; CDR3nt: TGTGCCAGCAGCTTGACGTACCAAGAGACCCAGTACTTC
j_gene: TRBJ1-4; d_gene: NA; v_gene: TRBV12-3/TRBV12-4; abundance: NA; CDR3aa: CASSSDLGEKLFF; CDR3nt: TGTGCCAGCAGTTCGGACTTGGGGGAAAAACTGTTTTTT